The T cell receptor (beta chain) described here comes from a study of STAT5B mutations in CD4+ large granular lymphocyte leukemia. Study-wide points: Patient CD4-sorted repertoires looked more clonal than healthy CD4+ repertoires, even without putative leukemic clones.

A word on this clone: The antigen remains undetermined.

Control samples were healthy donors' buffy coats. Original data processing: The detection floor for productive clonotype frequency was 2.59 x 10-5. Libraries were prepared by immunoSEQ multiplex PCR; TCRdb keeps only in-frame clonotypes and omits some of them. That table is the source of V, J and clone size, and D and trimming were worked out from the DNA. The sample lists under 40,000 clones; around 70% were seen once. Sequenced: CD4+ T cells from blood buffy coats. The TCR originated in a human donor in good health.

The CDR3 spells CAWAPDDNSPLHF. The CDR3 DNA follows: TGTGCCTGGGCCCCGGATGATAATTCACCCCTCCACTTT. The chain couples TRBV30 to TRBJ1-6, with unresolved D. V shed 5 bases and J shed 5 bases, with 10 bases lying between them. There are 13 residues in the CDR3. The germline V gene has CDR1 GTSNPN and CDR2 SVGIG (reference sequence).